The 7 T cell receptor beta chains below were found in one sample sequenced in a study of T cells after yellow fever vaccination. One entry per CDR3 protein results from TCRdb running MiXCR on the 5' RACE reads. The data show approximately 32,000 distinct CDR3 sequences, under 12% seen once. Here the sequenced sample was PBMCs, either bulk or a sorted T-cell subset (CD4+, CD8+, memory, or dextramer-sorted; not recorded which), taken less than 16 days after the first yellow fever vaccination. Receptors originate from a man younger than 30 who received the YFV17D yellow fever vaccine.

Many counts were recorded for this clonotype. The chain is built from TRBV7-8 and TRBJ2-7, with a possible D match to TRBD2 (7 bases). V was shortened by 5 bases and J by 4 bases, with 18 bases between the two germline ends. The V gene's germline CDR1 is SGHVS and CDR2 FQNEAQ. The length of the CDR3 is 15 residues. This CDR3 is CASSPRGGQAYEQYF. DNA of the CDR3: TGTGCCAGCAGCCCAAGGGGGGGCCAAGCATACGAGCAGTACTTC.

Many counts were recorded for this clonotype. V and J are TRBV7-9 and TRBJ2-5; TRBD2 might be the D (5 bases). In germline, CDR1 is SEHNR, CDR2 FQNEAQ (reference sequence). Trimming left V 6 bases short and J 3 bases short, with 8 bases between. This CDR3 comprises 12 residues. The CDR3 DNA sequence: TGTGCCAGCAGTGTGAGGGAAGAGACCCAGTACTTC. Amino acids: CASSVREETQYF.

This clonotype appeared many times. The chain links TRBV20-1 to TRBJ2-3; 8 nucleotides agree with TRBD2. CDR1 is DFQATT and CDR2 is SNEGSKA in the germline V gene (reference sequence). The CDR3 runs 13 residues. V lost 3 bases and J lost 5; bases outside the gene matches: 4. The DNA for the CDR3 is TGCAGTGCTAGCGGGGGGGCAGGAGATACGCAGTATTTT. Translation gives CSASGGAGDTQYF.

There are many counts of this clonotype. The chain recombines TRBV29-1 with TRBJ1-2; 7 bases fit TRBD1. With 4 bases clipped from V and 5 bases from J, the junction kept 7 bases outside the gene matches. From germline, CDR1 is SQVTM and CDR2 ANQGSEA. This CDR3 has 13 amino acids. CDR3 nucleotide sequence: TGCAGCGTTGGAGGGGGCGCGAGTTATGGCTACACCTTC. It yields the protein CSVGGGASYGYTF.

The sample holds many counts of this clonotype. The chain carries TRBV4-3 and TRBJ2-2; 13 bases agree with TRBD2. The junction had 11 bases not matched to a gene; V was cut back by 3 bases and J by 4 bases. This CDR3 has 19 residues. In germline, CDR1 is LGHNA, CDR2 YSLEER. The CDR3 spells CASSHITGLAGIITGELFF. In DNA, the CDR3 is TGCGCCAGCAGCCACATCACGGGACTAGCGGGGATTATCACCGGGGAGCTGTTTTTT.

This clonotype came up a few times. The gene calls are TRBV24-1 and TRBJ1-2; the D gene is possibly TRBD1 (5 bases). The V and J ends lost 6 bases and 8 bases respectively, with 18 bases between them. Germline V gene lookup returns CDR1 KGHDR and CDR2 SFDVKD. CDR3 length: 14 residues. The CDR3 sequence is CATSQSQGFGGYTF. The CDR3 region has the DNA TGTGCCACCAGTCAATCCCAGGGTTTTGGAGGCTACACCTTC.

This clonotype has at least ten counts. The CDR3 bases are TGTGCCAGCAGCTTAAACTCAGGGTATCGGGAGACCCAGTACTTC. Its protein is CASSLNSGYRETQYF. The chain links TRBV7-8 to TRBJ2-5, with D possibly TRBD1 on 5 matching bases. V lost 2 bases to trimming and J lost 5 bases, with 15 bases between them. The CDR3 has 15 amino acids. The germline V gene has CDR1 SGHVS and CDR2 FQNEAQ.